The sequence of this T cell receptor (beta chain) was determined in a study of shared clonotypes between healthy human individuals. Background on the study: CD4 naive and CD4 memory each took three plates per donor, while CD8 naive took two and CD8 memory one. Study results and caveats: Naive subsets usually exceeded memory subsets in estimated richness.

Using immunoSEQ multiplex PCR, the repertoire was profiled, and TCRdb retains in-frame clones only, with some absent. The top ten hold under 0.45% of the sample, which has a few million clones, more than 80% seen once. Only a few counts were recorded for this clone. Its antigen remains unknown. The CDR3 runs 16 residues. Germline V gene data show CDR1 as SGDLS and CDR2 as YYNGEE. With 3 bases clipped from V and 4 bases from J, the junction kept 10 bases outside the gene matches. Donors had no recently reported acute infections or vaccinations and were HIV-negative. The chain couples TRBV9 to TRBJ2-1, with 7 bases fitting TRBD2. The clonotype comes from a man between 18 and 35 years old in good health. Some clones in this sample may be carry-over from other donors' samples. Sequencing was carried out using naive CD4+ T cells from PBMCs. Subset meaning: CD45RA+ positively selected. DNA of the CDR3: TGTGCCAGCAGCGGCGGGAGCGGGATGAGGTACAATGAGCAGTTCTTC. This gives the protein CASSGGSGMRYNEQFF.